This record looks at one T cell receptor beta chain sequence and its context. These data originate in a study of control samples from healthy donors and cancer patients. Profiling relied on immunoSEQ multiplex PCR, and the TCRdb table lists in-frame clones only, not all of them. The data hold about 410,000 clones, with around 90% observed a single time. The source material was PBMCs. The TCR originated in a middle-aged man with head and neck cancer.

As DNA, the CDR3 is TGTGCCAGCTCACCTCTCGACAGCCAGGGAGATACGCAGTATTTT. Amino acid sequence: CASSPLDSQGDTQYF. The rearrangement uses TRBV18 and TRBJ2-3; D might be TRBD1 (5 bases). CDR1 KGHSH and CDR2 LQKENI come from the germline V gene. Deletions cut 3 bases from V and 5 bases from J, with 15 bases between. The CDR3 has 15 amino acids.